This T cell receptor beta chain emerged from a study of blood T cell repertoires in COVID-19 (TCRdb year 2020). A note on the overall study: Collaborator samples came from the United States, Italy and Spain and covered acute and convalescent phases of COVID-19. The prospective study material was composed of cDNA or gDNA derived from T cells, B-cell-depleted T cells, or PBMCs. The dataset comprised deeply sampled blood TCRbeta repertoires from subjects exposed to, actively infected with, or recovered from COVID-19. A freely available public database, intended as a resource for researchers studying the immune response to SARS-CoV-2, is where the repertoires were released. The samples were drawn from two sources: the first 160 participants of the ongoing ImmuneRACE study, and 950 to 1,500 subjects contributed by 6 global collaborators. The sample metadata nearly always contained a de-identified subject ID, COVID-19 status, age in years and sex. HLA class I and class II types, where available, came from metadata supplied by the sample provider rather than from assay-based typing.

Collaborating institutions collected whole blood in K2EDTA tubes following their own protocols. For TCRbeta analysis, collaborator samples were shipped as frozen whole blood, as isolated PBMCs, or as DNA extracted from either sample type. V lost 2 bases and J lost 3 bases, and the count of bases not matched to a germline gene is 3. CDR1 and CDR2, per the germline V gene, are SGHRS and YFSETQ. Reading from cysteine to phenylalanine, the CDR3 counts 15 amino acids. This entry keeps only the CDR3 DNA: 45 bases, framed from base 1. Overall study outcomes, separate from this receptor: The quantity of clinical and demographic metadata differed by source and by participant and was supplied without curation.

The immunoSEQ Assay, a bias-controlled multiplex PCR, was used to amplify TCRbeta CDR3 regions from genomic DNA. On the authors' methods: Nucleated cell counts per sample were estimated from amplification of reference gene primers within the assay. To quantify the absolute abundance of each unique TCRbeta CDR3 rearrangement, sequence reads were collapsed and filtered. For each sample, productive Simpson clonality was calculated by taking the square root of Simpson's diversity index across productive rearrangements. The source is immuneACCESS, and TCRdb retained only in-frame sequences with V and J called. Part of the clones is not carried over; for the studies checked, unresolved V genes explain less than half of this, and the remainder is unexplained. V, J and clone size reflect that table, while D and trimming were determined from the DNA. The sample table lists some 700,000 clones, about 90% of them with a count of one. Over 0.2% of the sample comes from the top ten.

Regarding this clone: Its antigen is not yet known. No base quality values were provided; no much bigger clone lies one nucleotide off.

Sequenced sample: peripheral blood. The receptor comes from a woman aged 18-30 years with acute or convalescent COVID-19. The chain is made from TRBV5-1 and TRBJ2-7, with 12 central nucleotides matching TRBD2. The DNA is as follows: TGCGCCAGCAGCTTCCGACTAGCGGGGGTCTACGAGCAGTACTTC. Translation gives CASSFRLAGVYEQYF.